The 25 T cell receptor beta chains below come from one sample, sequenced in a study of cytomegalovirus exposure and HLA in healthy donors. PCR amplification relied on 60 Vbeta primers (plus 13 Jbeta primers). TCRdb's table, derived via immunoSEQ multiplex PCR, lists solely in-frame clones and lacks some. The sample holds more than 110,000 clones, approximately 80% seen once. The source material was PBMCs. The receptors here all came from a male donor in good health and CMV-seronegative.

The chain has TRBV2 and TRBJ1-6, with D unclear. The germline CDR1 and CDR2 sequences are SNHLY and FYNNEI. This CDR3 contains 15 residues. V lost 4 bases, J lost 0 bases, and 7 bases lay in between. CDR3 loop: CASSGGSSYNSPLHF. CDR3 coding DNA: TGTGCCAGCAGTGGAGGGAGCTCCTATAATTCACCCCTCCACTTT.

Here the CDR3 DNA reads TGCAGCGTTGGGACAGCGCCTTATGGCTACACCTTC. This gives the protein CSVGTAPYGYTF. The chain joins TRBV29-1 to TRBJ1-2, with D perhaps matching TRBD1 (6 bases). V was cut by 4 bases and J by 5 bases, with 11 bases left in between. The CDR3 is 12 residues long. Germline assignment: CDR1 SQVTM and CDR2 ANQGSEA.

The V gene is TRBV7-8, the J gene TRBJ1-5, with 10 bases that match TRBD1. Germline lookup yields CDR1 SGHVS and CDR2 FQNEAQ. This CDR3 contains 15 residues. Unmatched junction bases numbered 2, after V lost 0 bases and J lost 6 bases. CDR3 in DNA: TGTGCCAGCAGCTTAGCAGGGACAGGGGTTCAGCCCCAGCATTTT. Protein product: CASSLAGTGVQPQHF.

This clone was observed a handful of times. The chain combines TRBV30 with TRBJ1-1; a weak D match, TRBD1 (5 bases). Germline loops: CDR1 GTSNPN, CDR2 SVGIG (reference sequence). Deletions cut 1 base from V and 5 bases from J, with 20 bases between. The CDR3 has 16 residues. Written as DNA, the CDR3 is TGTGCCTGGAGTGGCGTCGGCGGGGGGAGAGGGACTGAAGCTTTCTTT. Translating it yields CAWSGVGGGRGTEAFF.

This clone appeared a few times. The chain combines TRBV6-5 with TRBJ2-1, with a weak D call TRBD2 (7 bases). Per the germline V gene, CDR1 is MNHEY and CDR2 is SVGAGI. The length of the CDR3 is 14 residues. V was clipped by 7 bases and J by 7 bases, with 17 bases between them. In DNA form, the CDR3 reads TGTGCCAGCAATCCGGGGAGGGGGTGGAATGAGCAGTTCTTC. Encoded protein: CASNPGRGWNEQFF.

V and J are TRBV27 and TRBJ1-4; TRBD1 matches at 7 bases. V gave up 5 bases and J gave up 8 bases; unmatched junction bases: 8. This CDR3 comprises 14 residues. CDR1 and CDR2 (germline): MNHEY, SMNVEV (reference sequence). The CDR3 reads CASSTGAFGEKLFF. The DNA for the CDR3 is TGTGCCAGCAGTACAGGGGCGTTTGGGGAAAAACTGTTTTTT. The entire variable domain, with the rest obtained from reference TRBV27 and TRBJ1-4, is as follows: EAQVTQNPRYLITVTGKKLTVTCSQNMNHEYMSWYRQDPGLGLRQIYYSMNVEVTDKGDVPEGYKVSRKEKRNFPLILESPSPNQTSLYFCASSTGAFGEKLFFGSGTQLSVL.

The J gene is TRBJ1-1, the V gene TRBV6-5, with TRBD1 matching over 7 bases. This CDR3 region has 14 residues. The ends lost 0 bases at V and 2 bases at J; junction bases unmatched: 0. In germline, CDR1 is MNHEY, CDR2 SVGAGI. CDR3 region: CASSYSGGNTEAFF. CDR3 bases: TGTGCCAGCAGTTACTCAGGGGGCAACACTGAAGCTTTCTTT.

This chain uses TRBV30 with TRBJ1-2; D is unclear. CDR1 is GTSNPN and CDR2 is SVGIG in the germline V gene (reference sequence). There are 11 residues in the CDR3. The germline V and J ends were trimmed by 3 bases and 4 bases, with 6 bases remaining between them. CDR3 nucleotides: TGTGCCTGGAGGCGTCTCTATGGCTACACCTTC. As protein: CAWRRLYGYTF.

Written as DNA, the CDR3 is TGTGCCAGCAGCTTAGGCCCAGGAGGGGCTTTGAACGAGCAGTACTTC. Amino acids: CASSLGPGGALNEQYF. The V gene is TRBV7-2, the J gene TRBJ2-7; D possibly corresponds to TRBD2 (6 bases). V lost 1 base and J 5 bases, leaving 18 bases between the germline ends. Germline CDR1 SGHTA, CDR2 FQGNSA. CDR3 size: 16 residues. The entire variable domain, with the rest obtained from reference TRBV7-2 and TRBJ2-7, is as follows: GAGVSQSPSNKVTEKGKDVELRCDPISGHTALYWYRQSLGQGLEFLIYFQGNSAPDKSGLPSDRFSAERTGGSVSTLTIQRTQQEDSAVYLCASSLGPGGALNEQYFGPGTRLTVT.

The rearrangement uses TRBV7-9 and TRBJ2-4; TRBD1 is a possible D gene (6 bases). This CDR3 has 13 amino acids. CDR1 and CDR2 from the germline V gene are SEHNR and FQNEAQ (reference sequence). Trimming pared 6 bases from V and 7 bases from J, leaving 13 bases between. CDR3 sequence (DNA): TGTGCCAGCAGGGCAGGGGCAGGGAACATTCAGTACTTC. This codes for CASRAGAGNIQYF. Drawing the rest from reference TRBV7-9 and TRBJ2-4, the complete variable domain is DTGVSQNPRHKITKRGQNVTFRCDPISEHNRLYWYRQTLGQGPEFLTYFQNEAQLEKSRLLSDRFSAERPKGSFSTLEIQRTEQGDSAMYLCASRAGAGNIQYFGAGTRLSVL.

The chain combines TRBV7-6 with TRBJ2-7; D gene uncertain. The germline gives CDR1 SGHVS, CDR2 FNYEAQ. The length of the CDR3 is 15 residues. With 5 bases removed from V and 2 bases from J, the gap between germline ends came to 16 bases. The CDR3 is CASSLTPTIAYEQYF. The CDR3, as DNA: TGTGCCAGCAGCCTCACCCCGACAATCGCCTACGAGCAGTACTTC.

This chain links TRBV28 with TRBJ2-1; the match to TRBD1 covers 8 bases. The ends lost 5 bases at V and 15 bases at J; junction bases unmatched: 9. Germline CDR1 and CDR2: MDHEN and SYDVKM. This CDR3 contains 12 residues. The CDR3 DNA is TGTGCCAGCAGTGTACGCGACAGGGGTCTGTTCTTC. Protein sequence: CASSVRDRGLFF.

The genes are TRBV28 and TRBJ2-1; 7 nucleotides match TRBD1. The germline V gene has CDR1 MDHEN and CDR2 SYDVKM. The CDR3 runs to 16 residues. V lost 2 bases to trimming and J lost 7 bases; unmatched junction nucleotides: 11. CDR3 sequence: CASSLLQGGGMNEQFF. CDR3 nucleotide sequence: TGTGCCAGCAGTTTACTACAAGGGGGCGGAATGAATGAGCAGTTCTTC.

The rearrangement links TRBV4-3 to TRBJ2-7; 11 nucleotides line up with TRBD1. CDR3 length: 14 residues. Unmatched junction bases numbered 2, after V lost 4 bases and J lost 3 bases. Germline lookup yields CDR1 LGHNA and CDR2 YSLEER. The CDR3 DNA reads as TGCGCCAGCAGCCCCGGGACAGGGGGCTACGAGCAGTACTTC. Translated, it gives CASSPGTGGYEQYF.

This clone was picked up a small number of times. This chain connects TRBV4-2 to TRBJ1-1; D unclear. Trimming shortened V by 0 bases and J by 3 bases, and 11 bases separated the two germline ends. Germline CDR1 reads LGHNA; CDR2 reads YNFKEQ. CDR3 size: 15 residues. The CDR3 here is CASSQDRTADTEAFF. CDR3 nucleotide sequence: TGTGCCAGCAGCCAAGATCGCACAGCTGACACTGAAGCTTTCTTT.

This chain connects TRBV28 to TRBJ2-2, with no clear D. Germline CDR1 MDHEN, CDR2 SYDVKM. The CDR3 is made up of 14 amino acids. Trimming took 4 bases from V and 7 from J, leaving 13 bases between them. The CDR3 reads CASSSAGAGGELFF. DNA of the CDR3: TGTGCCAGCAGTTCTGCCGGTGCAGGCGGGGAGCTGTTTTTT. Combining the CDR3 with reference TRBV28 and TRBJ2-2 gives the whole variable domain DVKVTQSSRYLVKRTGEKVFLECVQDMDHENMFWYRQDPGLGLRLIYFSYDVKMKEKGDIPEGYSVSREKKERFSLILESASTNQTSMYLCASSSAGAGGELFFGEGSRLTVL.

This rearrangement joins TRBV7-8 to TRBJ2-1, with no clear D. The CDR3 length is 13 residues. Germline V lookup: CDR1 SGHVS, CDR2 FQNEAQ. Trimming pared 5 bases from V and 7 bases from J, leaving 12 bases between. The CDR3 region has the DNA TGTGCCAGCAGCCCGAGACTGCCGAATGAGCAGTTCTTC. The encoded protein is CASSPRLPNEQFF.

The chain carries TRBV28 and TRBJ1-1; D is possibly TRBD1 (6 bases). From germline, CDR1 is MDHEN and CDR2 SYDVKM. This CDR3 has 15 amino acids. Trimming shortened V by 4 bases and J by 1 base, and 13 bases separated the two germline ends. The CDR3 here is CASSSPGHSNTEAFF. DNA for the CDR3: TGTGCCAGCAGTTCACCGGGACACTCGAACACTGAAGCTTTCTTT.

The CDR3 is CATSPGGNANYGYTF. Written as DNA, the CDR3 is TGCGCCACCTCCCCAGGGGGAAATGCTAACTATGGCTACACCTTC. The V and J genes are TRBV5-1 and TRBJ1-2; 7 positions agree with TRBD1. Looked up from germline, CDR1 is SGHRS and CDR2 is YFSETQ. The CDR3 totals 15 residues. The V gene end was trimmed by 9 bases and the J gene end by 0 bases; junction bases not matched to a gene: 11.

The chain is built from TRBV13 and TRBJ2-4; 12 bases are a match to TRBD1. V lost 4 bases, J lost 8 bases, and 6 bases stayed unmatched. Germline assignment: CDR1 PRHDT and CDR2 FYEKMQ (reference sequence). The CDR3 spans 15 residues. The chain's CDR3 is CASSWGQGAEDIQYF. The CDR3 nucleotides are TGTGCCAGCAGCTGGGGACAGGGGGCGGAGGACATTCAGTACTTC.

The chain carries TRBV30 and TRBJ1-2; 9 nucleotides agree with TRBD1. CDR3 size: 15 residues. CDR1 and CDR2 from the germline V gene are GTSNPN and SVGIG (reference sequence). Germline trimming cut 1 base from V and 6 bases from J; bases unmatched to any gene: 9. The CDR3 coding sequence is TGTGCCTGGAGTGCACTAGAGGGACAGGGTAATGGCTACACCTTC. Translated, it gives CAWSALEGQGNGYTF. The variable domain in full, completed from reference TRBV30 and TRBJ1-2, reads SQTIHQWPATLVQPVGSPLSLECTVEGTSNPNLYWYRQAAGRGLQLLFYSVGIGQISSEVPQNLSASRPQDRQFILSSKKLLLSDSGFYLCAWSALEGQGNGYTFGSGTRLTVV.

The chain joins TRBV11-2 to TRBJ1-4; 7 bases agree with TRBD1. The germline CDR1 and CDR2 sequences are SGHAT and FQNNGV. J gave up 7 bases and V 5 bases, and 7 bases lay outside the gene matches. This CDR3 contains 14 residues. CDR3 coding DNA: TGTGCCAGCAGCCGAACAGGGGCGGGTGAAAAACTGTTTTTT. It specifies CASSRTGAGEKLFF.

J is TRBJ1-1 and V is TRBV19; the D is unclear. The germline V gene has CDR1 LNHDA and CDR2 SQIVND (reference sequence). The CDR3 length is 16 residues. V was shortened by 6 bases and J by 5 bases, with 22 bases between the two germline ends. The CDR3 region has the DNA TGTGCCAGTAGGACGAGCGTCAAGAGTGGAGGAACTGAAGCTTTCTTT. Translation gives CASRTSVKSGGTEAFF.

The V gene is TRBV15, the J gene TRBJ1-1, with D perhaps matching TRBD1 (5 bases). Germline assignment: CDR1 LNHNV and CDR2 YYDKDF (reference sequence). CDR3 length equals 15 residues. Trimming cost V 0 bases and J 4 bases, with 12 bases left between them. The CDR3: CATSRDLVGATEAFF. The CDR3 DNA reads TGTGCCACCAGCAGAGATCTGGTAGGGGCCACTGAAGCTTTCTTT.

This chain's CDR3 is CASSLGQGLSPLHF. Here the CDR3 DNA reads TGTGCCAGCAGTCTGGGACAGGGTTTATCACCCCTCCACTTT. V gene TRBV6-5 combines with J gene TRBJ1-6; 9 nucleotides line up with TRBD1. This CDR3 region has 14 residues. V shed 5 bases and J 10 bases; nucleotides not matched to a gene: 6. Germline lookup yields CDR1 MNHEY and CDR2 SVGAGI.